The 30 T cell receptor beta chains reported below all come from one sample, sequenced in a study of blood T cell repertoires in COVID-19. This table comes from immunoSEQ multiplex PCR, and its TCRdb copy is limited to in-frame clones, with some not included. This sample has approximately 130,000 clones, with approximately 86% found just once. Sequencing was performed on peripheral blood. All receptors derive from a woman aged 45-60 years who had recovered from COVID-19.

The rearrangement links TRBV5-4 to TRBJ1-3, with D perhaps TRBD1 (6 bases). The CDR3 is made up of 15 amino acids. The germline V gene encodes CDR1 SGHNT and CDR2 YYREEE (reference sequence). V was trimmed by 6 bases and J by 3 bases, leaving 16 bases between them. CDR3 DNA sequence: TGTGCCAGCAACTTACAGGGTTCGGGTGGAAACACCATATATTTT. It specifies CASNLQGSGGNTIYF.

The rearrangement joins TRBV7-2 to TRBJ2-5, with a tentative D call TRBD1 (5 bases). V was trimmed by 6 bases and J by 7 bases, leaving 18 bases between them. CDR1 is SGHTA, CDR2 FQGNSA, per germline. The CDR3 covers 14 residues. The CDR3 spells CASRGQASGGTQYF. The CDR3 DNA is TGTGCCAGCAGGGGGCAAGCCTCTGGTGGGACCCAGTACTTC. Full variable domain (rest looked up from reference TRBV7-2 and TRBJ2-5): GAGVSQSPSNKVTEKGKDVELRCDPISGHTALYWYRQSLGQGLEFLIYFQGNSAPDKSGLPSDRFSAERTGGSVSTLTIQRTQQEDSAVYLCASRGQASGGTQYFGPGTRLLVL.

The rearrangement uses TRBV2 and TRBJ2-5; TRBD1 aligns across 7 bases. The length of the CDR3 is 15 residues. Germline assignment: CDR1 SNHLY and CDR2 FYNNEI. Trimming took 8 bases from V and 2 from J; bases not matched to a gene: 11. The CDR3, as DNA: TGTGCCAGCTTATTACGAGGGACAGATCAAGAGACCCAGTACTTC. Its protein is CASLLRGTDQETQYF.

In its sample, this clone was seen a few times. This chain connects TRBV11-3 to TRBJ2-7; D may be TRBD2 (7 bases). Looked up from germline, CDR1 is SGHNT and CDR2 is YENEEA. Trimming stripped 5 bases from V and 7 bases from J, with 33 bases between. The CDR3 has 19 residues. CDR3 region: CASSPRGGWGGSPGGEQYF. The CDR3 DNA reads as TGTGCCAGCAGCCCCCGAGGGGGGTGGGGCGGGAGCCCTGGAGGGGAGCAGTACTTC.

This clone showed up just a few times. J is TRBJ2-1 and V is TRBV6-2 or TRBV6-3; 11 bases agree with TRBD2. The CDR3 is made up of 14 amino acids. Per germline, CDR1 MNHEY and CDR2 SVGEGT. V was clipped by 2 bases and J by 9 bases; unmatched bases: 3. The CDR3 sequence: CASSYRGLAVEQFF. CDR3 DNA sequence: TGTGCCAGCAGTTACCGGGGACTAGCGGTTGAGCAGTTCTTC.

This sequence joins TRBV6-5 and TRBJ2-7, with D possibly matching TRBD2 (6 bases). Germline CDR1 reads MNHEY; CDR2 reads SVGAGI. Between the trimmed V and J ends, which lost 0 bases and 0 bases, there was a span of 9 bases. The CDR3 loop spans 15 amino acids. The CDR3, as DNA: TGTGCCAGCAGTTACTCCGCGGGGAGCTCCTACGAGCAGTACTTC. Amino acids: CASSYSAGSSYEQYF.

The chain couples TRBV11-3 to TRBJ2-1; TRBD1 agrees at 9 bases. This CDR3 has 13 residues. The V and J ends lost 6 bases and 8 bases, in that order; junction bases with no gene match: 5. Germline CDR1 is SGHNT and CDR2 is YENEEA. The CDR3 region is CASRGTGSHEQFF. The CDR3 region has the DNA TGTGCCAGCAGGGGGACAGGGTCTCATGAGCAGTTCTTC.

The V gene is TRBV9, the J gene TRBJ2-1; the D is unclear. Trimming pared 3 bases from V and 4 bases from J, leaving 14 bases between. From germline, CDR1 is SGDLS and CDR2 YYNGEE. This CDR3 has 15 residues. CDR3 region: CASSAHKTSYNEQFF. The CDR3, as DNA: TGTGCCAGCAGCGCACATAAGACTTCATACAATGAGCAGTTCTTC.

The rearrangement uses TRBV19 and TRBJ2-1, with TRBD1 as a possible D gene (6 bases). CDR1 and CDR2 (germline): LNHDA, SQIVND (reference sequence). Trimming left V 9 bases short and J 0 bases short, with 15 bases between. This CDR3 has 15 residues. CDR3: CASTRTVSSYNEQFF. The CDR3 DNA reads TGTGCCAGCACACGGACAGTTAGCTCCTACAATGAGCAGTTCTTC.

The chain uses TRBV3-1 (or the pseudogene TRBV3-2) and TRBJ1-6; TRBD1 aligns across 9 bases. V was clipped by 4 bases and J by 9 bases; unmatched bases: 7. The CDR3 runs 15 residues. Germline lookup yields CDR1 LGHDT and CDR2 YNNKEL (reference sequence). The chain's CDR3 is CASSRHRGQSSPLHF. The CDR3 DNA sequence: TGTGCCAGCAGCCGTCACAGGGGGCAGAGTTCACCCCTCCACTTT.

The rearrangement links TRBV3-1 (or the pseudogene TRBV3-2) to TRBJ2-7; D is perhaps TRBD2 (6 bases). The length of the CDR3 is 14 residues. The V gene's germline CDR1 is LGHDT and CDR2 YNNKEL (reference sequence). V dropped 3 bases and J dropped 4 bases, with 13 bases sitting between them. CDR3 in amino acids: CASSHKGRRYEQYF. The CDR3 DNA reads TGTGCCAGCAGCCACAAAGGGAGGAGGTACGAGCAGTACTTC.

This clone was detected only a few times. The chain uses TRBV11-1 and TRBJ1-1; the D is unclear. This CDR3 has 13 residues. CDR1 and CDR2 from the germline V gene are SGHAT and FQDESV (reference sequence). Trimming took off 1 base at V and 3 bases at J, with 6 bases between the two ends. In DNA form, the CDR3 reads TGTGCCAGCAGCTTAGGGAGATACACTGAAGCTTTCTTT. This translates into CASSLGRYTEAFF.

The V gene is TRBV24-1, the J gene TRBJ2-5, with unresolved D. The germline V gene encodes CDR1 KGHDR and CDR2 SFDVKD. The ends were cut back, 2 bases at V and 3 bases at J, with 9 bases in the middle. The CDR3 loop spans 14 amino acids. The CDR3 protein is CATSDSPPKETQYF. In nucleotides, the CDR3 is TGTGCCACCAGTGATTCCCCTCCTAAAGAGACCCAGTACTTC.

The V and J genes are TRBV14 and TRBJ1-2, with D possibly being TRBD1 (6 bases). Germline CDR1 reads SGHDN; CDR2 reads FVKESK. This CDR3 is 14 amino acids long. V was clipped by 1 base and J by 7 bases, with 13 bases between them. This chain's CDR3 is CASSQGLQGSGYTF. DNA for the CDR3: TGTGCCAGCAGCCAAGGTTTACAGGGAAGTGGCTACACCTTC.

The CDR3 reads CASSLLAGLNTEAFF. The CDR3 DNA is TGTGCCAGCAGCCTTTTGGCAGGGCTGAACACTGAAGCTTTCTTT. V and J are TRBV3-1 (or the pseudogene TRBV3-2) and TRBJ1-1; D is perhaps TRBD1 (5 bases). V lost 4 bases, J lost 0 bases, and 12 bases lay in between. The CDR3 runs 15 residues. The germline V gene encodes CDR1 LGHDT and CDR2 YNNKEL (reference sequence).

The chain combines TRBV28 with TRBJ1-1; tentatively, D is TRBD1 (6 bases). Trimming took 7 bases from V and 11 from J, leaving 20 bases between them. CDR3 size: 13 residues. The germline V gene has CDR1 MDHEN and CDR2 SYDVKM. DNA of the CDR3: TGTGCCAGCAACGCACTGACAGGTCTATTCGCTTTCTTT. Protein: CASNALTGLFAFF. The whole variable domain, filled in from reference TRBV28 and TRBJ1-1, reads DVKVTQSSRYLVKRTGEKVFLECVQDMDHENMFWYRQDPGLGLRLIYFSYDVKMKEKGDIPEGYSVSREKKERFSLILESASTNQTSMYLCASNALTGLFAFFGQGTRLTVV.

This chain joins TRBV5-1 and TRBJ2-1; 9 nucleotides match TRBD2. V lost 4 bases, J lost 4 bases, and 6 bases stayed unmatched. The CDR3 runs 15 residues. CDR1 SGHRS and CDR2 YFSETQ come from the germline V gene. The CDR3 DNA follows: TGCGCCAGCAGCACGGTAGCGGGGGTGTACAATGAGCAGTTCTTC. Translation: CASSTVAGVYNEQFF.

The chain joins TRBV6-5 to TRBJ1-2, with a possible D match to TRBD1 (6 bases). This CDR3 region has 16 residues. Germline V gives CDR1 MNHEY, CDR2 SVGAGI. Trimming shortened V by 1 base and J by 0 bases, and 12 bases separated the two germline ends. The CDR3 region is CASSYLQGMTNYGYTF. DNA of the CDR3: TGTGCCAGCAGTTACTTACAGGGAATGACTAACTATGGCTACACCTTC.

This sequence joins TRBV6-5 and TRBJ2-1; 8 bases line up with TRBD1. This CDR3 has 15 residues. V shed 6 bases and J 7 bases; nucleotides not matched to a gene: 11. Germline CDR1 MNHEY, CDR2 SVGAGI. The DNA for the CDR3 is TGTGCCAGCAGACTTGGACAGGGCTTGATGAATGAGCAGTTCTTC. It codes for CASRLGQGLMNEQFF.

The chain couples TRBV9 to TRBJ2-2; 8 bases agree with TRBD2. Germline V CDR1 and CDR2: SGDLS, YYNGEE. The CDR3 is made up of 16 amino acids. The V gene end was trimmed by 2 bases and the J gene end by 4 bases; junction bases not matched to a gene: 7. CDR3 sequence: CASSVSGRAGTGELFF. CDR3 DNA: TGTGCCAGCAGCGTTTCCGGGAGGGCCGGCACCGGGGAGCTGTTTTTT.

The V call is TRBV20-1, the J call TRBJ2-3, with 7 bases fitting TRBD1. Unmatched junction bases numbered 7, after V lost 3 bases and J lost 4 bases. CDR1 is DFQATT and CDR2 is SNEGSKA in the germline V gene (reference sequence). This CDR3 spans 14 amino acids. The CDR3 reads CSASRGGLADTQYF. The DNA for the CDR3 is TGCAGTGCTAGTAGAGGGGGCTTGGCAGATACGCAGTATTTT.

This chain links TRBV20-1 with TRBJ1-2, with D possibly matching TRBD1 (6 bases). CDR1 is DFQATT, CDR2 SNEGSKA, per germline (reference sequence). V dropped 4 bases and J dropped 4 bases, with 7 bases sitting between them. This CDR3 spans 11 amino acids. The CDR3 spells CSAIGGYGYTF. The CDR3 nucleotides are TGCAGTGCTATAGGGGGCTATGGCTACACCTTC.

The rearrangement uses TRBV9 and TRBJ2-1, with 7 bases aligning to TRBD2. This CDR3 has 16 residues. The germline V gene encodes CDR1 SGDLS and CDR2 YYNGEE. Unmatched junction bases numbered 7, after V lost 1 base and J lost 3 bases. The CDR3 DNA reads TGTGCCAGCAGCGTATCAAGTGGCGGGGGCTACAATGAGCAGTTCTTC. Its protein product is CASSVSSGGGYNEQFF.

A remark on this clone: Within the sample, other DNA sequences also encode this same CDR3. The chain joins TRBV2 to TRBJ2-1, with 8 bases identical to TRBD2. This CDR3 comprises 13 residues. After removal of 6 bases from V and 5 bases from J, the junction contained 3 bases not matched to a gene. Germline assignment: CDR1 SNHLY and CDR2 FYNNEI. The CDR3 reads CASRLAGNNEQFF. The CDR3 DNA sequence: TGTGCCAGCAGGTTAGCGGGGAACAATGAGCAGTTCTTC.

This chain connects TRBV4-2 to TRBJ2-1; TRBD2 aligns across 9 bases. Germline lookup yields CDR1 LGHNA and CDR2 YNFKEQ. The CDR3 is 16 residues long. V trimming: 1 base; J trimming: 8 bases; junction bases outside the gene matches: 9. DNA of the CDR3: TGTGCCAGCAGCCAAGTTTTAGCGGGAGAAGGCGATGAGCAGTTCTTC. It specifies CASSQVLAGEGDEQFF.

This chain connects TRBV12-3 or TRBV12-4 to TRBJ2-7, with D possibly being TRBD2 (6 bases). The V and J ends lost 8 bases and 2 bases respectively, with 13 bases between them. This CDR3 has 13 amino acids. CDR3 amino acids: CASGKTGAYEQYF. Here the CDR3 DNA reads TGTGCCAGCGGGAAGACGGGGGCCTACGAGCAGTACTTC.

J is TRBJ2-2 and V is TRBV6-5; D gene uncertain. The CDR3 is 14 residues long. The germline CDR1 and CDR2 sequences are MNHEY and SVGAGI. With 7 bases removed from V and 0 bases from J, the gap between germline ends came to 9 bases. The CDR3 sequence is CASILGTNTGELFF. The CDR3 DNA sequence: TGTGCCAGCATCCTAGGAACGAACACCGGGGAGCTGTTTTTT.

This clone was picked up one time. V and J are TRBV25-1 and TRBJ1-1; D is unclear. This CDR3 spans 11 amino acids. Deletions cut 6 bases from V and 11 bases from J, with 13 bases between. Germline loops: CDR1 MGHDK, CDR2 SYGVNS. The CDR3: CASSASVGAFF. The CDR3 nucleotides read TGTGCCAGCAGCGCATCAGTCGGGGCTTTCTTT.

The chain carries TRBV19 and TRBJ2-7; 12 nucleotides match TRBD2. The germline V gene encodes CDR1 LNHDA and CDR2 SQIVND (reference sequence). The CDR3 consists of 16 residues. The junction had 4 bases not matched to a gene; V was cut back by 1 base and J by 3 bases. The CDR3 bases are TGTGCCAGTAGTATAGTGCGGACTAGCGGGATCTACGAGCAGTACTTC. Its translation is CASSIVRTSGIYEQYF.

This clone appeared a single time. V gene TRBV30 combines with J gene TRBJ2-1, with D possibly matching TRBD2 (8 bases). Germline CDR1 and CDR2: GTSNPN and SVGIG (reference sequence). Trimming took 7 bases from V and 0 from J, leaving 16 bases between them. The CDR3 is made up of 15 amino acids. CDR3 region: CASTTGTSSYNEQFF. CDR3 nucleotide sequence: TGTGCCTCTACGACAGGGACTAGCTCCTACAATGAGCAGTTCTTC.